The 9 T cell receptor beta chains below were found in one sample sequenced in a study of CD8+ T cells in alopecia areata. Treatment meaning: oral pan-JAK inhibitor, 5-10 mg twice daily. Following extraction, RNA underwent reverse transcription to cDNA, which served as the sequencing template. Only in-frame clones appear in the TCRdb table, and some are missing; sequencing was by immunoSEQ multiplex PCR. The sample has about 110,000 clones, under 60% seen once. The sequences come from CD8+ T cells sorted from blood, collected at week 24, from a patient treated with tofacitinib. These TCRs come from a human donor with alopecia areata.

The chain employs TRBV9 and TRBJ2-7; no definite D call. V was clipped by 5 bases and J by 0 bases, with 6 bases between them. Germline CDR1 SGDLS, CDR2 YYNGEE. The CDR3 is made up of 12 amino acids. The CDR3 sequence is CASSGLSYEQYF. CDR3 bases: TGTGCCAGCAGTGGCCTCTCCTACGAGCAGTACTTC. Full variable domain (missing parts from reference TRBV9 and TRBJ2-7): DSGVTQTPKHLITATGQRVTLRCSPRSGDLSVYWYQQSLDQGLQFLIQYYNGEERAKGNILERFSAQQFPDLHSELNLSSLELGDSALYFCASSGLSYEQYFGPGTRLTVT.

This sequence joins TRBV27 and TRBJ2-7; D is undetermined. The germline V and J ends were trimmed by 2 bases and 3 bases, with 8 bases remaining between them. From germline, CDR1 is MNHEY and CDR2 SMNVEV (reference sequence). The CDR3 loop spans 13 amino acids. The CDR3 spells CASSLGLYYEQYF. CDR3 bases: TGTGCCAGCAGTTTAGGTCTCTACTACGAGCAGTACTTC.

The rearrangement joins TRBV5-1 to TRBJ2-7; TRBD1 matches 8 bases. The J segment lost 3 bases and the V segment lost 2 bases, leaving 4 bases of the junction unmatched. Germline V gene data show CDR1 as SGHRS and CDR2 as YFSETQ. The CDR3 is made up of 14 amino acids. DNA for the CDR3: TGCGCCAGCAGCTTCCGGACAGGGAGCTACGAGCAGTACTTC. As protein: CASSFRTGSYEQYF.

V gene TRBV5-6 combines with J gene TRBJ2-2, with 10 positions matching TRBD2. Unmatched junction bases numbered 0, after V lost 0 bases and J lost 1 base. Looked up from germline, CDR1 is SGHDT and CDR2 is YYEEEE. The CDR3 consists of 16 residues. CDR3 nucleotide sequence: TGTGCCAGCAGCTTGGGACTAGCGGGGAACACCGGGGAGCTGTTTTTT. The encoded protein is CASSLGLAGNTGELFF.

This clone was recorded once. This chain uses TRBV27 with TRBJ2-1; the D gene is possibly TRBD1 (6 bases). CDR3 size: 14 residues. Germline values: CDR1 MNHEY, CDR2 SMNVEV (reference sequence). V was trimmed by 2 bases and J by 8 bases, leaving 13 bases between them. CDR3 in DNA: TGTGCCAGCAGTTTAAACCCCAGGGGATATGAGCAGTTCTTC. Residues: CASSLNPRGYEQFF.

A single count supports this clone. This chain joins TRBV10-3 and TRBJ1-2; possibly TRBD1 for D (6 bases). Germline CDR1 ENHRY, CDR2 SYGVKD. The CDR3 extends over 15 amino acids. V lost 4 bases and J 4 bases, leaving 16 bases between the germline ends. This CDR3 reads CAISGRVGGGYGYTF. CDR3 nucleotides: TGTGCCATCAGTGGTCGGGTAGGGGGAGGCTATGGCTACACCTTC.

A few counts support this clone. The V call is TRBV4-1, the J call TRBJ2-1; 12 nucleotides match TRBD2. Germline lookup yields CDR1 MGHRA and CDR2 YSYEKL. V lost 4 bases to trimming and J lost 8 bases; unmatched junction nucleotides: 6. The CDR3 spans 15 residues. The CDR3 coding sequence is TGCGCCAGCAGCCTTAGACTAGCGGGGGCGCATGAGCAGTTCTTC. As protein: CASSLRLAGAHEQFF.

This rearrangement joins TRBV30 to TRBJ2-7; D may be TRBD1 (7 bases). The CDR3 extends over 13 amino acids. In germline, CDR1 is GTSNPN, CDR2 SVGIG (reference sequence). The germline V and J ends were trimmed by 0 bases and 5 bases, with 11 bases remaining between them. This chain's CDR3 is CAWSVDREDEQYF. The DNA for the CDR3 is TGTGCCTGGAGTGTTGACAGGGAGGACGAGCAGTACTTC.

There are a few counts of this clone. The rearrangement links TRBV7-9 to TRBJ2-6; no clear D. V lost 11 bases, J lost 4 bases, and 6 bases lay in between. This CDR3 comprises 11 residues. The germline gives CDR1 SEHNR, CDR2 FQNEAQ (reference sequence). CDR3 loop: CALTGANVLTF. Here the CDR3 DNA reads TGTGCCTTAACGGGGGCCAACGTCCTGACTTTC. The full variable domain, rest sourced from reference TRBV7-9 and TRBJ2-6, is DTGVSQNPRHKITKRGQNVTFRCDPISEHNRLYWYRQTLGQGPEFLTYFQNEAQLEKSRLLSDRFSAERPKGSFSTLEIQRTEQGDSAMYLCALTGANVLTFGAGSRLTVL.